What follows describes a single T cell receptor beta chain. Per the study methods: Estimation of nucleated cell counts was performed using reference gene primer amplification. Method: immunoSEQ multiplex PCR; TCRdb's copy keeps in-frame clones and lacks some. V and J calls and clone size are as listed in that table; D and trimming were resolved from the DNA. The profile shows 250,000 to 400,000 clones, under 90% of them singletons. The data were obtained in a study of blood T cell repertoires in COVID-19. In the study overall: The study drew acute and convalescent COVID-19 samples from the United States, Italy and Spain.

CDR3 length equals 18 residues. Looked up from germline, CDR1 is MNHEY and CDR2 is SVGEGT. V was pared by 2 bases and J by 6 bases, with 13 bases of the junction left unmatched. The Seattle patients joined while their infection was active and were tracked longitudinally afterward. Material: peripheral blood. V is TRBV6-2 or TRBV6-3 and J is TRBJ2-3; 11 nucleotides agree with TRBD1. The receptor was derived from a woman aged 30 to 39 with COVID-19, enrolled during active disease. In DNA form, the CDR3 reads TGTGCCAGCAGTTACCAGACCGGACAGGGGGCTGGTTTCGATACGCAGTATTTT. Translation gives CASSYQTGQGAGFDTQYF.